Ten or more counts support the clone carrying this TCR beta chain. The antigen remains unidentified. The entry originates in a study of response to subunit inactivated influenza vaccine. Broader study findings: Researchers suggested that each seasonal influenza vaccination recruits few new T cells.

The V gene's germline CDR1 is MDHEN and CDR2 SYDVKM. The CDR3 totals 17 residues. V dropped 2 bases and J dropped 2; count of bases not matched to a gene: 12. TCRdb fed the RT-PCR reads into MiXCR, producing one record per CDR3 protein. The sample has a few hundred thousand distinct CDR3 sequences, roughly 7.9% seen once; the top ten hold approximately 14%. The chain has TRBV28 and TRBJ2-7, with 7 bases lining up with TRBD1. This receptor was taken from a man between 50 and 69 years old who received an inactivated influenza vaccine. The source was PBMCs from blood, collected less than 30 months after vaccination. The CDR3 coding sequence is TGTGCCAGCAGTTTAAGGTCCCTGGGACAGCTAACCTACGAGCAGTACTTC. The encoded protein is CASSLRSLGQLTYEQYF.